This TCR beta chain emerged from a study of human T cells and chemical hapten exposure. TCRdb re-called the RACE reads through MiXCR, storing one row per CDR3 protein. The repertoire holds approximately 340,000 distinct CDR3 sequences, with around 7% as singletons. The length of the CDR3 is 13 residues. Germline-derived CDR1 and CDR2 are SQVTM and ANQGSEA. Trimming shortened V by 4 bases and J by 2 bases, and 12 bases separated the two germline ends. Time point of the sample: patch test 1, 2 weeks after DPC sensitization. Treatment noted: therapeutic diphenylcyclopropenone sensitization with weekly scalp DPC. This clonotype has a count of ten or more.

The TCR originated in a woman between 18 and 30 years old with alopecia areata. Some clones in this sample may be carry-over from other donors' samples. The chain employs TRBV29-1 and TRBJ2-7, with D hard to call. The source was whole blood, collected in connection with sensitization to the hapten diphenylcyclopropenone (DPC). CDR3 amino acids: CSVGRTDTYEQYF. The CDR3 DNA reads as TGCAGCGTTGGAAGGACGGATACCTACGAGCAGTACTTC.